These 8 T cell receptor beta chains were all obtained from the same sample, sequenced in a study of response to subunit inactivated influenza vaccine. TCRdb re-derived calls from the RT-PCR reads in MiXCR, one entry per CDR3 protein. The sample has 500,000 to 550,000 distinct CDR3 sequences, approximately 7.1% seen once. The material was PBMCs from blood, obtained less than 30 months after vaccination. These receptor sequences come from a man aged 50 to 75 who received an inactivated influenza vaccine.

This clonotype appeared many times. The chain has TRBV20-1 and TRBJ2-1; TRBD2 aligns across 7 bases. Germline V gene sequence: CDR1 DFQATT, CDR2 SNEGSKA (reference sequence). The CDR3 runs to 15 residues. V shed 1 base, J shed 4 bases, and the junction held 7 bases outside the gene matches. The CDR3 loop reads CSARGAGFDYNEQFF. The DNA of the CDR3 is TGCAGTGCTAGAGGAGCGGGATTCGATTACAATGAGCAGTTCTTC.

The chain has TRBV5-1 and TRBJ1-1, with D perhaps matching TRBD1 (6 bases). Germline-derived CDR1 and CDR2 are SGHRS and YFSETQ. This CDR3 has 15 amino acids. The ends were cut back, 4 bases at V and 1 base at J, with 14 bases in the middle. CDR3 DNA: TGCGCCAGCAGCCCTGCCGGGACATCGAACACTGAAGCTTTCTTT. Translation: CASSPAGTSNTEAFF.

This clonotype appeared many times. V usage is TRBV3-1 and J usage is TRBJ1-1; no clear D. This CDR3 is built from 12 residues. Germline lookup yields CDR1 LGHDT and CDR2 YNNKEL (reference sequence). V lost 1 base and J 3 bases, leaving 3 bases between the germline ends. The CDR3 nucleotides read TGTGCCAGCAGCCAAGGGTACACTGAAGCTTTCTTT. Amino acid sequence: CASSQGYTEAFF.

The chain employs TRBV2 and TRBJ1-1; D might be TRBD1 (6 bases). CDR1 SNHLY and CDR2 FYNNEI come from the germline V gene. The ends were cut back, 0 bases at V and 6 bases at J, with 11 bases in the middle. The CDR3 is 14 residues long. The CDR3 protein is CASSEARDKPEAFF. The CDR3 coding sequence is TGTGCCAGCAGTGAAGCGCGGGACAAACCTGAAGCTTTCTTT.

This clonotype was seen ten or more times. This rearrangement joins TRBV27 to TRBJ1-1, with TRBD1 identical over 9 bases. Trimming cost V 3 bases and J 0 bases; bases outside gene matches: 8. Germline V gene data show CDR1 as MNHEY and CDR2 as SMNVEV (reference sequence). This CDR3 spans 17 amino acids. The CDR3 nucleotides are TGTGCCAGCAGTTTCACCAGGACAGGGGCCCTGAACACTGAAGCTTTCTTT. Translation gives CASSFTRTGALNTEAFF.

This clonotype has a handful of counts. V is TRBV7-8 and J is TRBJ1-2, with TRBD1 identical over 11 bases. This CDR3 spans 15 amino acids. V was pared by 4 bases and J by 6 bases, with 7 bases of the junction left unmatched. Germline assignment: CDR1 SGHVS and CDR2 FQNEAQ. In DNA form, the CDR3 reads TGTGCCAGCAGCTCTTACCAGGGACAGGGGGATGGCTACACCTTC. It translates to CASSSYQGQGDGYTF.

A word on this clonotype: The junction departs from germline at one end; a sequencing error may be responsible. This chain connects TRBV4-3 to TRBJ1-1; perhaps TRBD1 as D (5 bases). Germline values: CDR1 LGHNA, CDR2 YSLEER. This CDR3 spans 15 amino acids. CDR3 sequence (DNA): TGCACCAGCAGCCGGGGGGGGAACGTGAACACTGAAGCTTTCTTT. Translated: CTSSRGGNVNTEAFF.

This clonotype was observed at least ten times. The chain uses TRBV7-8 and TRBJ2-1; D is unresolved. The CDR3 extends over 14 amino acids. In germline, CDR1 is SGHVS, CDR2 FQNEAQ. V was pared by 4 bases and J by 5 bases, with 12 bases between. The CDR3 here is CASSWSRPHNEQFF. The CDR3 nucleotides read TGTGCCAGCAGCTGGTCCCGGCCACACAATGAGCAGTTCTTC. The whole variable domain, remainder taken from reference TRBV7-8 and TRBJ2-1, is GAGVSQSPRYKVAKRGQDVALRCDPISGHVSLFWYQQALGQGPEFLTYFQNEAQLDKSGLPSDRFFAERPEGSVSTLKIQRTQQEDSAVYLCASSWSRPHNEQFFGPGTRLTVL.